These 10 T cell receptor beta chains were sequenced from one sample in a study of beta chain features in type 1 diabetes. Study conclusions and caveats: In all four CD4+ subsets, TCRB CDR3 length was significantly, moderately reduced in type 1 diabetes.

Antigens for these TCRs are unknown. Sequenced material consisted of expressed TCRB transcripts (all of the isolated RNA was reverse transcribed). The assay was immunoSEQ multiplex PCR, and TCRdb's table has in-frame clones only and misses some. The sample records around 650,000 clones, 9.5% to 15% being singletons. The sample was naive CD4+ T cells from blood. These receptor sequences come from a man aged 30 to 39 with type 1 diabetes.

The chain recombines TRBV30 with TRBJ2-5; 12 nucleotides match TRBD2. After removal of 0 bases from V and 5 bases from J, the junction contained 10 bases not matched to a gene. The CDR3 is made up of 17 amino acids. The germline gives CDR1 GTSNPN, CDR2 SVGIG (reference sequence). The DNA of the CDR3 is TGTGCCTGGAGTGTGACCCGAACTAGCGGGGGGCTGGAGACCCAGTACTTC. Its translation: CAWSVTRTSGGLETQYF.

The rearrangement uses TRBV13 and TRBJ2-7; no definite D call. The germline V and J ends were trimmed by 3 bases and 6 bases, with 12 bases remaining between them. CDR3 length: 13 residues. Germline V gene data show CDR1 as PRHDT and CDR2 as FYEKMQ (reference sequence). The CDR3 sequence is CASSFNGPSEQYF. Here the CDR3 DNA reads TGTGCCAGCAGCTTCAACGGACCCTCCGAGCAGTACTTC.

V usage is TRBV4-3 and J usage is TRBJ1-1; D gene uncertain. With 0 bases removed from V and 7 bases from J, the gap between germline ends came to 15 bases. Looked up from germline, CDR1 is LGHNA and CDR2 is YSLEER. This CDR3 contains 15 residues. CDR3 in amino acids: CASSQDLFVWYEAFF. DNA for the CDR3: TGCGCCAGCAGCCAAGATCTATTCGTGTGGTATGAAGCTTTCTTT.

This clone was seen only a few times. V usage is TRBV6-1 and J usage is TRBJ1-1; no reliable D call. The CDR3 covers 15 residues. Germline assignment: CDR1 MNHNS and CDR2 SASEGT. V lost 7 bases to trimming and J lost 3 bases, with 18 bases between them. CDR3 DNA: TGTGCCAGCAAGAATGGGCCCGGAGGGCACACTGAAGCTTTCTTT. This gives the protein CASKNGPGGHTEAFF.

Comments on this clone: This same CDR3 is encoded by further DNA sequences in the sample. The chain recombines TRBV19 with TRBJ2-2; D gene uncertain. This CDR3 has 14 residues. The germline V gene encodes CDR1 LNHDA and CDR2 SQIVND (reference sequence). V lost 0 bases and J lost 2, with 4 bases in between. DNA for the CDR3: TGTGCCAGTAGTATAGAGGGCAACACCGGGGAGCTGTTTTTT. It yields the protein CASSIEGNTGELFF.

This clone showed up just a few times. V gene TRBV9 combines with J gene TRBJ2-5; 8 bases are shared with TRBD1. The ends lost 0 bases at V and 5 bases at J; junction bases unmatched: 9. This CDR3 is 16 amino acids long. CDR1 and CDR2 from the germline V gene are SGDLS and YYNGEE. CDR3 coding DNA: TGTGCCAGCAGCGTAGCTGGGGGACAGGTGTGGGAGACCCAGTACTTC. Translation: CASSVAGGQVWETQYF.

This clone appeared a few times. This chain links TRBV7-3 with TRBJ2-2; D perhaps matches TRBD1 (5 bases). The CDR3 is made up of 17 amino acids. Trimming pared 5 bases from V and 0 bases from J, leaving 16 bases between. Germline assignment: CDR1 SGHTA and CDR2 FQGTGA. Here the CDR3 reads CASSIPEQDPNTGELFF. The CDR3 DNA reads TGTGCCAGCAGCATACCAGAACAGGACCCGAACACCGGGGAGCTGTTTTTT.

This sequence joins TRBV27 and TRBJ1-2, with 7 bases lining up with TRBD1. The CDR3 covers 12 residues. The germline gives CDR1 MNHEY, CDR2 SMNVEV (reference sequence). V lost 8 bases and J lost 6; bases outside the gene matches: 6. The DNA of the CDR3 is TGTGCCAGCTGGGACAGACTGGATGGCTACACCTTC. Its protein is CASWDRLDGYTF.

Comments on this clone: Other DNA variants within this sample encode the same CDR3. The chain is built from TRBV27 and TRBJ2-7; D unresolved. CDR3 length equals 14 residues. Trimming took off 2 bases at V and 0 bases at J, with 8 bases between the two ends. Germline values: CDR1 MNHEY, CDR2 SMNVEV (reference sequence). This CDR3 reads CASSLKQSSYEQYF. The CDR3 DNA sequence: TGTGCCAGCAGTTTAAAACAGTCCTCCTACGAGCAGTACTTC.

This rearrangement joins TRBV5-1 to TRBJ2-7; 9 bases fit TRBD1. The junction had 4 bases not matched to a gene; V was cut back by 6 bases and J by 3 bases. Germline V gene sequence: CDR1 SGHRS, CDR2 YFSETQ. This CDR3 comprises 13 residues. The CDR3 loop is CASTTGGGYEQYF. CDR3 DNA sequence: TGCGCCAGCACGACAGGGGGAGGCTACGAGCAGTACTTC.